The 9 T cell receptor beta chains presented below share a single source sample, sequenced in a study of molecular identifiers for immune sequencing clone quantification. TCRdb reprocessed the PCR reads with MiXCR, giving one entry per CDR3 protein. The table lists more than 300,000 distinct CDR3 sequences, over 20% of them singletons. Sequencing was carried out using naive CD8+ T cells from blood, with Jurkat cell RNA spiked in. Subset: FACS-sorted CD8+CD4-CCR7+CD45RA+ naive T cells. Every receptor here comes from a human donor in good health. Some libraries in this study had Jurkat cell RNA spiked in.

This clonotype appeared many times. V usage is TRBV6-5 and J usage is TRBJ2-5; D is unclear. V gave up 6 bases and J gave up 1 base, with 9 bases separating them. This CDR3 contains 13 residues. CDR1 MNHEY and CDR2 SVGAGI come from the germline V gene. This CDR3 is CASRDQLQETQYF. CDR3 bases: TGTGCCAGCAGAGACCAGCTCCAAGAGACCCAGTACTTC.

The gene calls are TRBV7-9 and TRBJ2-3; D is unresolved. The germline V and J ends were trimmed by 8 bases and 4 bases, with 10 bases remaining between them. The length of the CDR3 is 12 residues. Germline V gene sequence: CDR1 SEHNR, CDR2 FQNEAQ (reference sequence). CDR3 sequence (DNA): TGTGCCAGCTTTGTCCCGCCAGATACGCAGTATTTT. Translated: CASFVPPDTQYF.

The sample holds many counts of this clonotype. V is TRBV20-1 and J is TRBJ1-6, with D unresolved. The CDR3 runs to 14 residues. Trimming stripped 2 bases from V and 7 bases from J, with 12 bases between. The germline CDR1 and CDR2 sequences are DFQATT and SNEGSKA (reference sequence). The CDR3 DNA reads TGCAGTGCTAGACCCGATTGGGCGAATTCACCCCTCCACTTT. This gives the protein CSARPDWANSPLHF.

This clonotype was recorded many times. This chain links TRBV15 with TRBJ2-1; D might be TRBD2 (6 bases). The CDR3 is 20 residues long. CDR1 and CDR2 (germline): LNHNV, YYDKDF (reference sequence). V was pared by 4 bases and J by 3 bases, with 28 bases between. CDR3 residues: CATSTSDGSAVLPIYNEQFF. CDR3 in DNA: TGTGCCACCAGCACTTCCGACGGGAGTGCAGTTTTACCCATCTACAATGAGCAGTTCTTC.

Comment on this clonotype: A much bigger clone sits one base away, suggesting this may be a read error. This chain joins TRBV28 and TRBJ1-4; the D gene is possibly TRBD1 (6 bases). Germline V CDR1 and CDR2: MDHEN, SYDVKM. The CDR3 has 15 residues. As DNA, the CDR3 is TGTGCCAGCAGTTTAAATAGAGGGGGGCTTGAAAAACCGTTTTTT. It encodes CASSLNRGGLEKPFF.

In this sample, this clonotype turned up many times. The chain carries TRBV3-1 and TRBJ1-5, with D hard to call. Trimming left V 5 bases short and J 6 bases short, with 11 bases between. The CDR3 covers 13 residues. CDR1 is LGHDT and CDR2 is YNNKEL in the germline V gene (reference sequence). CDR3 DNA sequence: TGTGCCAGCAGCTCAGGAGGTATTCAGCCCCAGCATTTT. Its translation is CASSSGGIQPQHF.

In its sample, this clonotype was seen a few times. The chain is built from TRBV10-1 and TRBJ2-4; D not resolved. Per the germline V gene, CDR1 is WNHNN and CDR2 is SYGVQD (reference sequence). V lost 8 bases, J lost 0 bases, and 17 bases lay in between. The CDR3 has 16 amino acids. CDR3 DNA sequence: TGCGCCAGCCCTAACACAGTTCGCCTAGCCAAAAACATTCAGTACTTC. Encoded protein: CASPNTVRLAKNIQYF.

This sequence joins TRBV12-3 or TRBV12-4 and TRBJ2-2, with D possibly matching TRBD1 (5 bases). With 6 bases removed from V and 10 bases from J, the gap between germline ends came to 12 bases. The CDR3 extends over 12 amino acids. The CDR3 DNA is TGTGCCAGCAGCCAAACAGGATTGGAGCTGTTTTTT. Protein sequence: CASSQTGLELFF.

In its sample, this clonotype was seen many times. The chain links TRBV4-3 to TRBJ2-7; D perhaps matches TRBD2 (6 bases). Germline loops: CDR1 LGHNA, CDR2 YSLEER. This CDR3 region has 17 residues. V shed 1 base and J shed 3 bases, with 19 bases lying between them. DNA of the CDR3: TGCGCCAGCAGCCAAGGGCGGTCGGGGGTCGATAACTACGAGCAGTACTTC. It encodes CASSQGRSGVDNYEQYF.